This TCR beta chain was identified during a study of OX40 agonist ivuxolimab in advanced cancers. Overall study: An agonistic human IgG2 monoclonal antibody against OX40 (CD134) was given. Study results and caveats: Antigen specificity remained undetermined for the expanded peripheral T cells. Both CD4+ and CD8+ T cell populations in blood had undergone clonal expansion by week 6 at 0.1 to 3.0 mg/kg. CD8+ T cells showed, on average, more clonal expansion than CD4+ cells.

Germline V lookup: CDR1 SGHDN, CDR2 FVKESK. With 3 bases clipped from V and 4 bases from J, the junction kept 4 bases outside the gene matches. CDR3 size: 16 residues. Notes on this clone: The antigen remains undetermined.

The method was immunoSEQ multiplex PCR; TCRdb's version includes in-frame clones alone and lacks a portion of them. This sample has about 79,000 clones, with about 90% found just once. Sequenced here: CD4+ or CD8+ T cells sorted from blood, sampled in a trial of the OX40 agonist ivuxolimab. The receptor was derived from an adult with an advanced solid tumor such as melanoma, head and neck, liver or kidney cancer. The chain couples TRBV14 to TRBJ2-1, with 12 bases fitting TRBD2. The CDR3 here is CASSQYLAGGYNEQFF. The CDR3 DNA sequence: TGTGCCAGCAGCCAGTACCTAGCGGGGGGGTACAATGAGCAGTTCTTC.